The 28 T cell receptor beta chains in this list originate from one sample, sequenced in a study of PD-L1 blockade in urothelial cancer. Using immunoSEQ multiplex PCR, the repertoire was profiled, and TCRdb retains in-frame clones only, with some absent. The data show some 42,000 clones, approximately 80% seen once. Sequences were derived from PBMCs, sampled around atezolizumab (anti-PD-L1) treatment. Receptor source: a man in his 70s with urothelial cancer.

V gene TRBV2 combines with J gene TRBJ2-7; D perhaps matches TRBD2 (5 bases). The germline V gene has CDR1 SNHLY and CDR2 FYNNEI. This CDR3 is built from 13 residues. Trimming pared 1 base from V and 7 bases from J, leaving 11 bases between. CDR3 in amino acids: CASSEGPRGEQYF. The CDR3 region has the DNA TGTGCCAGCAGTGAAGGTCCAAGAGGGGAGCAGTACTTC.

V usage is TRBV4-2 and J usage is TRBJ2-3; 10 nucleotides align to TRBD2. The CDR3 sequence is 15 residues long. CDR1 and CDR2 from the germline V gene are LGHNA and YNFKEQ. V shed 4 bases and J 3 bases; nucleotides not matched to a gene: 4. CDR3: CASSLQREGTDTQYF. The CDR3 nucleotides are TGTGCCAGCAGCCTTCAGCGGGAGGGTACAGATACGCAGTATTTT.

This chain uses TRBV7-2 with TRBJ2-7, with D maybe TRBD1 (6 bases). There are 14 residues in the CDR3. Germline V CDR1 and CDR2: SGHTA, FQGNSA. Trimming took off 3 bases at V and 3 bases at J, with 12 bases between the two ends. This CDR3 is CASSFTGTFYEQYF. In nucleotides, the CDR3 is TGTGCCAGCAGCTTTACCGGGACATTCTACGAGCAGTACTTC.

The chain is built from TRBV27 and TRBJ2-3, with TRBD1 matching 10 bases. The CDR3 runs to 15 residues. Per germline, CDR1 MNHEY and CDR2 SMNVEV (reference sequence). J lost 1 base, V lost 5 bases, and 3 bases had no gene match. The CDR3 loop reads CASSTGTGGTDTQYF. As DNA, the CDR3 is TGTGCCAGCAGTACAGGGACAGGGGGCACAGATACGCAGTATTTT.

This clone was seen a handful of times. This chain uses TRBV29-1 with TRBJ2-4; tentatively, D is TRBD1 (6 bases). Germline values: CDR1 SQVTM, CDR2 ANQGSEA. V gave up 4 bases and J gave up 9 bases, with 19 bases separating them. CDR3 length equals 14 residues. The CDR3 here is CSVAAGTQGTIQYF. In DNA form, the CDR3 reads TGCAGCGTTGCGGCTGGAACCCAGGGGACCATTCAGTACTTC.

J is TRBJ2-2 and V is TRBV15, with D possibly being TRBD2 (7 bases). The germline gives CDR1 LNHNV, CDR2 YYDKDF (reference sequence). This CDR3 contains 15 residues. Deletions cut 7 bases from V and 4 bases from J, with 16 bases between. This CDR3 reads CATKARGAFTGELFF. The CDR3 DNA sequence: TGTGCCACCAAAGCACGGGGGGCGTTCACCGGGGAGCTGTTTTTT.

This clone has more than one count but fewer than ten. The V call is TRBV18, the J call TRBJ1-1; D unresolved. Germline V gives CDR1 KGHSH, CDR2 LQKENI. The CDR3 consists of 14 residues. The ends were cut back, 3 bases at V and 0 bases at J, with 8 bases in the middle. The CDR3 nucleotides read TGTGCCAGCTCACCCTACGGGGTGAACACTGAAGCTTTCTTT. Encoded protein: CASSPYGVNTEAFF.

The chain couples TRBV28 to TRBJ2-1, with 7 bases aligning to TRBD2. The J segment lost 2 bases and the V segment lost 5 bases, leaving 9 bases of the junction unmatched. CDR3 length equals 16 residues. Germline V gene sequence: CDR1 MDHEN, CDR2 SYDVKM. In nucleotides, the CDR3 is TGTGCCAGCAGTGCTCTCTCTAGCGGACCCTACAATGAGCAGTTCTTC. This sequence encodes CASSALSSGPYNEQFF. The variable domain in full, with the rest retrieved from reference TRBV28 and TRBJ2-1, is DVKVTQSSRYLVKRTGEKVFLECVQDMDHENMFWYRQDPGLGLRLIYFSYDVKMKEKGDIPEGYSVSREKKERFSLILESASTNQTSMYLCASSALSSGPYNEQFFGPGTRLTVL.

The V gene is TRBV7-2, the J gene TRBJ2-3; D call uncertain. This CDR3 comprises 14 residues. Germline-derived CDR1 and CDR2 are SGHTA and FQGNSA. V was trimmed by 5 bases and J by 4 bases, leaving 13 bases between them. This CDR3 is CASSQTLIADTQYF. Here the CDR3 DNA reads TGTGCCAGCAGCCAGACTTTGATAGCAGATACGCAGTATTTT.

The rearrangement links TRBV6-1 to TRBJ2-2; TRBD1 is a possible D gene (6 bases). CDR1 is MNHNS, CDR2 SASEGT, per germline. With 11 bases removed from V and 2 bases from J, the gap between germline ends came to 12 bases. The CDR3 is 13 residues long. CDR3 amino acids: CAVYRENTGELFF. DNA for the CDR3: TGTGCCGTTTACAGGGAAAACACCGGGGAGCTGTTTTTT.

In this sample, this clone turned up a few times. The chain uses TRBV5-4 and TRBJ2-7; 10 bases are a match to TRBD2. CDR1 and CDR2 from the germline V gene are SGHNT and YYREEE (reference sequence). The V segment lost 4 bases and the J segment 4 bases; nucleotides outside the gene matches: 5. CDR3 length equals 14 residues. The CDR3: CASSRASGSYEQYF. DNA of the CDR3: TGTGCCAGCAGCCGGGCTAGCGGGAGTTACGAGCAGTACTTC.

This clone has more than one count but fewer than ten. The chain recombines TRBV5-1 with TRBJ2-3; a possible D gene is TRBD2 (5 bases). The CDR3 covers 14 residues. The V and J ends lost 5 bases and 6 bases respectively, with 16 bases between them. Germline CDR1 is SGHRS and CDR2 is YFSETQ. The CDR3 coding sequence is TGCGCCAGCAGGGACTTGTCCTTAGGGGATACGCAGTATTTT. Its translation: CASRDLSLGDTQYF.

In its sample, this clone was seen a few times. Other DNA sequences in the same sample also yield this CDR3. The V call is TRBV11-2, the J call TRBJ2-1; TRBD2 matches at 8 bases. With V trimmed by 5 bases and J by 2 bases, 8 bases remained unmatched. The length of the CDR3 is 16 residues. The germline V gene has CDR1 SGHAT and CDR2 FQNNGV. CDR3 protein: CASSLRGSGTYNEQFF. The CDR3 nucleotides are TGTGCCAGCAGCCTCCGGGGTAGCGGGACCTACAATGAGCAGTTCTTC.

This chain uses TRBV18 with TRBJ1-5; no clear D gene. This CDR3 region has 16 residues. The germline V and J ends were trimmed by 1 base and 9 bases, with 19 bases remaining between them. Germline V gene sequence: CDR1 KGHSH, CDR2 LQKENI. The CDR3 loop is CASSPREVGLGLPQHF. The CDR3 DNA sequence: TGTGCCAGCTCACCACGTGAGGTCGGACTTGGGTTGCCCCAGCATTTT. Complete variable domain (other parts from reference TRBV18 and TRBJ1-5): NAGVMQNPRHLVRRRGQEARLRCSPMKGHSHVYWYRQLPEEGLKFMVYLQKENIIDESGMPKERFSAEFPKEGPSILRIQQVVRGDSAAYFCASSPREVGLGLPQHFGDGTRLSIL.

The chain is built from TRBV9 and TRBJ2-7; maybe TRBD1 (5 bases). CDR1 and CDR2 from the germline V gene are SGDLS and YYNGEE. Trimming took 0 bases from V and 3 from J, leaving 13 bases between them. This CDR3 region has 15 residues. The CDR3 nucleotides are TGTGCCAGCAGCGTAGGGCCAGGGATAAGCTACGAGCAGTACTTC. It translates to CASSVGPGISYEQYF. The full variable domain, in which reference TRBV9 and TRBJ2-7 provide the parts outside the CDR3, is DSGVTQTPKHLITATGQRVTLRCSPRSGDLSVYWYQQSLDQGLQFLIQYYNGEERAKGNILERFSAQQFPDLHSELNLSSLELGDSALYFCASSVGPGISYEQYFGPGTRLTVT.

V is TRBV2 and J is TRBJ2-4, with D perhaps TRBD1 (6 bases). Germline values: CDR1 SNHLY, CDR2 FYNNEI. The CDR3 is 18 amino acids. V lost 6 bases and J lost 0, with 21 bases in between. DNA for the CDR3: TGTGCCAGCAGAGGGACGATTTCACCCAGGGGAGCCAAAAACATTCAGTACTTC. Translating gives CASRGTISPRGAKNIQYF. Together with reference TRBV2 and TRBJ2-4, the CDR3 gives the full variable domain: EPEVTQTPSHQVTQMGQEVILRCVPISNHLYFYWYRQILGQKVEFLVSFYNNEISEKSEIFDDQFSVERPDGSNFTLKIRSTKLEDSAMYFCASRGTISPRGAKNIQYFGAGTRLSVL.

The chain uses TRBV6-5 and TRBJ1-3, with TRBD1 as a possible D gene (5 bases). The CDR3 sequence is 15 residues long. Deletions cut 0 bases from V and 3 bases from J, with 9 bases between. Germline-derived CDR1 and CDR2 are MNHEY and SVGAGI. CDR3 in amino acids: CASSYSADIGNTIYF. DNA of the CDR3: TGTGCCAGCAGTTACTCGGCGGACATTGGAAACACCATATATTTT.

V and J are TRBV27 and TRBJ1-2, with D tentatively TRBD1 (6 bases). With 6 bases removed from V and 0 bases from J, the gap between germline ends came to 14 bases. The germline gives CDR1 MNHEY, CDR2 SMNVEV (reference sequence). The CDR3 has 15 residues. CDR3 sequence: CASRPNRVANYGYTF. The CDR3 bases are TGTGCCAGCAGACCTAACAGGGTAGCTAACTATGGCTACACCTTC.

The CDR3 sequence: CASSPPGARDGYTF. The CDR3 DNA reads as TGTGCCAGCAGCCCACCAGGGGCGCGGGATGGCTACACCTTC. This sequence joins TRBV28 and TRBJ1-2; maybe TRBD1 (6 bases). V dropped 6 bases and J dropped 6 bases, with 17 bases sitting between them. Germline lookup yields CDR1 MDHEN and CDR2 SYDVKM. The CDR3 is made up of 14 amino acids.

There are a few counts of this clone. The chain links TRBV7-3 to TRBJ2-1; D is perhaps TRBD2 (5 bases). Germline V gives CDR1 SGHTA, CDR2 FQGTGA. The CDR3 is 14 residues long. V gave up 1 base and J gave up 6 bases, with 10 bases separating them. The CDR3 here is CASSLNRDSNEQFF. The CDR3 coding sequence is TGTGCCAGCAGCTTAAATCGGGATAGCAATGAGCAGTTCTTC.

For this clone: Other DNA sequences of this sample code for an identical CDR3. The J gene is TRBJ1-1, the V gene TRBV29-1; possible D gene TRBD1, 6 bases. V was clipped by 2 bases and J by 3 bases, with 10 bases between them. This CDR3 has 13 residues. CDR1 is SQVTM and CDR2 is ANQGSEA in the germline V gene. The chain's CDR3 is CSVEYRVDTEAFF. The CDR3 nucleotides are TGCAGCGTTGAATACAGGGTGGACACTGAAGCTTTCTTT.

This chain links TRBV7-2 with TRBJ1-4; possible D gene TRBD1, 6 bases. Germline values: CDR1 SGHTA, CDR2 FQGNSA. There are 13 residues in the CDR3. Trimming left V 5 bases short and J 8 bases short, with 12 bases between. The DNA of the CDR3 is TGTGCCAGCAGCATGTACAGGGTCGAAAAACTGTTTTTT. Encoded protein: CASSMYRVEKLFF. Variable domain in full (rest from reference TRBV7-2 and TRBJ1-4): GAGVSQSPSNKVTEKGKDVELRCDPISGHTALYWYRQSLGQGLEFLIYFQGNSAPDKSGLPSDRFSAERTGGSVSTLTIQRTQQEDSAVYLCASSMYRVEKLFFGSGTQLSVL.

CDR3 sequence: CASTSTGVPNTGELFF. The CDR3 DNA is TGTGCCAGCACTAGTACGGGGGTTCCGAACACCGGGGAGCTGTTTTTT. The gene calls are TRBV9 and TRBJ2-2; D perhaps matches TRBD2 (6 bases). This CDR3 has 16 residues. The V gene's germline CDR1 is SGDLS and CDR2 YYNGEE. V was cut by 6 bases and J by 0 bases, with 15 bases left in between.

This chain connects TRBV5-4 to TRBJ2-7; TRBD1 might be the D (6 bases). Germline CDR1 is SGHNT and CDR2 is YYREEE (reference sequence). The CDR3 extends over 14 amino acids. The V gene lost 0 bases and the J gene lost 2 bases, with 9 bases spanning the gap. The CDR3 sequence is CASSLERQAYEQYF. The CDR3, as DNA: TGTGCCAGCAGCTTGGAGAGACAGGCCTACGAGCAGTACTTC.

The V gene is TRBV25-1, the J gene TRBJ1-4; TRBD1 agrees at 8 bases. Germline-derived CDR1 and CDR2 are MGHDK and SYGVNS. The CDR3 loop spans 14 amino acids. J lost 7 bases, V lost 4 bases, and 5 bases had no gene match. The CDR3 DNA reads TGTGCCAGCAGTGTACAGGGGGGAGGTGAAAAACTGTTTTTT. It specifies CASSVQGGGEKLFF.

The chain recombines TRBV5-6 with TRBJ1-2; D is perhaps TRBD1 (5 bases). Germline CDR1 and CDR2: SGHDT and YYEEEE. V lost 5 bases to trimming and J lost 4 bases, with 12 bases between them. The CDR3 has 13 residues. CDR3 nucleotide sequence: TGTGCCAGCAGAACCCAGGGTGGCTATGGCTACACCTTC. Translation gives CASRTQGGYGYTF.

This rearrangement joins TRBV9 to TRBJ2-1; 8 bases agree with TRBD2. Germline lookup yields CDR1 SGDLS and CDR2 YYNGEE. The CDR3 covers 17 residues. Germline trimming cut 4 bases from V and 0 bases from J; bases unmatched to any gene: 9. The CDR3 sequence is CASSFRLARSSYNEQFF. CDR3 coding DNA: TGTGCCAGCAGCTTTAGACTAGCGAGAAGCTCCTACAATGAGCAGTTCTTC.

This rearrangement joins TRBV10-3 to TRBJ2-6; 7 nucleotides match TRBD1. CDR3 length equals 13 residues. The V segment lost 6 bases and the J segment 18 bases; nucleotides outside the gene matches: 14. Germline V gene data show CDR1 as ENHRY and CDR2 as SYGVKD. In nucleotides, the CDR3 is TGTGCCATCAGACAGGACAGGTCCTCAATCCCGACTTTC. It encodes CAIRQDRSSIPTF.